Shown below are 19 T cell receptor beta chains from a single sample sequenced in a study of Ad26.COV2.S vaccination and SARS-CoV-2 variants. The treatment: 19 received Ad26.COV2.S at low or high dose, single or two shots; several received placebo; per-sample allocation not given. Repertoires come from day 63 after the first vaccine or placebo injection. TCRdb's copy holds only in-frame clones and misses some; the assay was immunoSEQ multiplex PCR. The data hold 500,000 or so clones, with 70% to 90% observed a single time. The sequencing used peripheral blood, collected in a trial of Ad26.COV2.S vaccine versus placebo. The source of these receptors is a person aged 18-60 years who received the Ad26.COV2.S COVID-19 vaccine or a placebo.

The chain links TRBV27 to TRBJ2-3; D is uncertain. CDR3 length equals 16 residues. Trimming stripped 5 bases from V and 1 base from J, with 16 bases between. CDR1 and CDR2 (germline): MNHEY, SMNVEV (reference sequence). In DNA form, the CDR3 reads TGTGCCAGCAGTCCACCCCCTCGGGCCCGCACAGATACGCAGTATTTT. Encoded protein: CASSPPPRARTDTQYF.

This sequence joins TRBV27 and TRBJ2-1; D is undetermined. Trimming took 4 bases from V and 6 from J, leaving 7 bases between them. Germline loops: CDR1 MNHEY, CDR2 SMNVEV (reference sequence). CDR3 length equals 12 residues. The DNA of the CDR3 is TGTGCCAGCAGTTCCAACTTCAATGAGCAGTTCTTC. This encodes CASSSNFNEQFF.

In DNA form, the CDR3 reads TGTGCCAGCAGCTTACCGGGACAGGGCTTCCGCGAGCAGTACTTC. This sequence encodes CASSLPGQGFREQYF. The chain links TRBV11-1 to TRBJ2-7, with 9 bases matching TRBD1. Germline CDR1 and CDR2: SGHAT and FQDESV (reference sequence). The CDR3 covers 15 residues. The V segment lost 2 bases and the J segment 6 bases; nucleotides outside the gene matches: 8.

The rearrangement links TRBV7-3 to TRBJ2-2; D remains ambiguous. Deletions cut 3 bases from V and 0 bases from J, with 5 bases between. Germline V gives CDR1 SGHTA, CDR2 FQGTGA. The CDR3 is made up of 14 amino acids. This CDR3 is CASSLSPNTGELFF. The CDR3 DNA sequence: TGTGCCAGCAGCTTGTCCCCGAACACCGGGGAGCTGTTTTTT. The entire variable domain, with the rest obtained from reference TRBV7-3 and TRBJ2-2, is as follows: GAGVSQTPSNKVTEKGKYVELRCDPISGHTALYWYRQSLGQGPEFLIYFQGTGAADDSGLPNDRFFAVRPEGSVSTLKIQRTERGDSAVYLCASSLSPNTGELFFGEGSRLTVL.

The chain links TRBV5-1 to TRBJ1-4; D unresolved. Germline V gene data show CDR1 as SGHRS and CDR2 as YFSETQ. The CDR3 runs to 15 residues. The ends were cut back, 0 bases at V and 4 bases at J, with 10 bases in the middle. CDR3 nucleotides: TGCGCCAGCAGCTTGGTGCTGGGTGATAATGAAAAACTGTTTTTT. It specifies CASSLVLGDNEKLFF.

The V and J genes are TRBV25-1 and TRBJ1-1; a weak D match, TRBD1 (5 bases). CDR1 is MGHDK, CDR2 SYGVNS, per germline. V was shortened by 1 base and J by 4 bases, with 13 bases between the two germline ends. This CDR3 contains 15 residues. The CDR3 DNA is TGTGCCAGCAGTGAATTGGGCCGGGGCGGCACTGAAGCTTTCTTT. Protein sequence: CASSELGRGGTEAFF.

This clone showed up just a few times. The V call is TRBV6-2 or TRBV6-3, the J call TRBJ1-2, with D unresolved. V was cut by 6 bases and J by 8 bases, with 10 bases left in between. The germline CDR1 and CDR2 sequences are MNHEY and SVGEGT. The CDR3 totals 11 residues. CDR3 residues: CASSQAGGYTF. The CDR3 DNA reads as TGTGCCAGCAGCCAGGCGGGAGGCTACACCTTC.

This chain joins TRBV11-1 and TRBJ1-3; the D is unclear. Trimming removed 3 bases at V and 0 bases at J, with 12 bases between. This CDR3 comprises 16 residues. Looked up from germline, CDR1 is SGHAT and CDR2 is FQDESV (reference sequence). The CDR3 DNA reads as TGTGCCAGCAGCTTGTTGACCTGGCGCTCTGGAAACACCATATATTTT. It codes for CASSLLTWRSGNTIYF. The whole variable domain, remainder taken from reference TRBV11-1 and TRBJ1-3, is EAEVAQSPRYKITEKSQAVAFWCDPISGHATLYWYRQILGQGPELLVQFQDESVVDDSQLPKDRFSAERLKGVDSTLKIQPAELGDSAMYLCASSLLTWRSGNTIYFGEGSWLTVV.

CDR3 sequence reads: CASSLAGLAGLSYNEQFF. The DNA for the CDR3 is TGTGCCAGCAGCTTAGCAGGTCTAGCGGGACTCTCCTACAATGAGCAGTTCTTC. The chain couples TRBV11-1 to TRBJ2-1; 9 bases align to TRBD2. The CDR3 length is 18 residues. V lost 0 bases and J lost 0; bases outside the gene matches: 6. Germline CDR1 reads SGHAT; CDR2 reads FQDESV (reference sequence).

The chain uses TRBV12-5 and TRBJ2-2; 8 bases line up with TRBD1. Germline loops: CDR1 LGHNT, CDR2 FRNRAP. V trimming: 5 bases; J trimming: 2 bases; junction bases outside the gene matches: 7. The CDR3 spans 16 residues. CDR3 coding DNA: TGTGCTAGTGGTCTCCACAGGGGGACAAACACCGGGGAGCTGTTTTTT. Amino acid sequence: CASGLHRGTNTGELFF.

The chain is built from TRBV19 and TRBJ1-4, with 7 bases lining up with TRBD1. V lost 3 bases and J lost 4; bases outside the gene matches: 5. The CDR3 runs to 15 residues. Germline-derived CDR1 and CDR2 are LNHDA and SQIVND (reference sequence). CDR3 in DNA: TGTGCCAGTAGTATTGGACAGGTCGATAATGAAAAACTGTTTTTT. Amino acid sequence: CASSIGQVDNEKLFF.

V usage is TRBV9 and J usage is TRBJ2-2; the match to TRBD1 covers 7 bases. In germline, CDR1 is SGDLS, CDR2 YYNGEE. The CDR3 is 15 amino acids. Trimming removed 4 bases from V and 3 bases from J; junction bases left unmatched: 6. The CDR3 here is CASSHGQADTGELFF. The CDR3, as DNA: TGTGCCAGCAGCCACGGACAGGCCGACACCGGGGAGCTGTTTTTT.

The chain joins TRBV9 to TRBJ2-2, with D unresolved. The CDR3 covers 15 residues. Trimming pared 2 bases from V and 6 bases from J, leaving 14 bases between. Germline loops: CDR1 SGDLS, CDR2 YYNGEE. CDR3 region: CASSVGTLGAGELFF. The CDR3 DNA follows: TGTGCCAGCAGCGTGGGAACTCTAGGCGCCGGGGAGCTGTTTTTT.

This chain joins TRBV5-1 and TRBJ1-1; 7 nucleotides align to TRBD1. Germline V lookup: CDR1 SGHRS, CDR2 YFSETQ. Trimming cost V 2 bases and J 7 bases; bases outside gene matches: 5. The CDR3 runs to 13 residues. The DNA of the CDR3 is TGCGCCAGCAGCTTAGACCGGACAGGTGAAGCTTTCTTT. It is translated as CASSLDRTGEAFF.

V is TRBV5-1 and J is TRBJ1-2, with D maybe TRBD1 (6 bases). Germline loops: CDR1 SGHRS, CDR2 YFSETQ. Trimming took off 7 bases at V and 7 bases at J, with 20 bases between the two ends. The CDR3 loop spans 14 amino acids. This CDR3 is CASFDARGRSGYTF. CDR3 in DNA: TGCGCCAGCTTCGACGCGCGGGGGCGGAGTGGCTACACCTTC.

The chain employs TRBV7-2 and TRBJ1-1; 7 nucleotides match TRBD1. Germline assignment: CDR1 SGHTA and CDR2 FQGNSA. Trimming removed 1 base from V and 3 bases from J; junction bases left unmatched: 5. The CDR3 is made up of 15 amino acids. The CDR3 is CASSLEGQRYTEAFF. CDR3 in DNA: TGTGCCAGCAGCTTAGAGGGACAGAGATACACTGAAGCTTTCTTT.

CDR3 sequence: CASSFTWAGESGELFF. The CDR3 DNA reads TGTGCCAGCAGCTTTACATGGGCGGGAGAGTCCGGGGAGCTGTTTTTT. The rearrangement uses TRBV5-5 and TRBJ2-2, with 7 nucleotides matching TRBD2. Trimming removed 2 bases from V and 6 bases from J; junction bases left unmatched: 10. Germline V gene sequence: CDR1 SGHKS, CDR2 YYEKEE (reference sequence). The CDR3 length is 16 residues.

This clone was detected once. This rearrangement joins TRBV29-1 to TRBJ1-2; tentatively, D is TRBD1 (6 bases). Per germline, CDR1 SQVTM and CDR2 ANQGSEA. This CDR3 is 13 amino acids long. V lost 6 bases to trimming and J lost 4 bases, with 15 bases between them. The CDR3 nucleotides are TGCAGCGTAGGGGGGGGCGCGGGCTATGGCTACACCTTC. Translation: CSVGGGAGYGYTF.

The V gene is TRBV30, the J gene TRBJ2-7, with TRBD1 matching over 7 bases. The CDR3 contains 13 residues. CDR1 and CDR2 from the germline V gene are GTSNPN and SVGIG (reference sequence). J lost 2 bases, V lost 6 bases, and 7 bases had no gene match. CDR3 residues: CACNPGGTYEQYF. The CDR3 DNA reads TGTGCCTGTAATCCAGGGGGTACCTACGAGCAGTACTTC.